A single sample gave rise to the 11 T cell receptor beta chains below, sequenced in a study of T cells after yellow fever vaccination. TCRdb reanalysed the 5' RACE reads using MiXCR and keeps one entry per CDR3 protein. Among a few hundred thousand distinct CDR3 sequences listed, approximately 3.2% were seen once. The sequencing here drew on CD4+ T cells sorted from PBMCs, taken 10 days after the yellow fever booster vaccination. Receptors originate from a man younger than 35 who received the YFV17D yellow fever vaccine.

Only a few counts were recorded for this clonotype. This sequence joins TRBV20-1 and TRBJ2-3; 8 nucleotides match TRBD2. Germline lookup yields CDR1 DFQATT and CDR2 SNEGSKA (reference sequence). This CDR3 spans 14 amino acids. Germline trimming cut 3 bases from V and 4 bases from J; bases unmatched to any gene: 6. DNA of the CDR3: TGCAGTGCTAGGACTAGCGATTGGGCAGATACGCAGTATTTT. Translation gives CSARTSDWADTQYF.

In its sample, this clonotype was seen many times. V and J are TRBV9 and TRBJ1-5; D is unclear. The ends were cut back, 6 bases at V and 2 bases at J, with 12 bases in the middle. The CDR3 is made up of 14 amino acids. Germline V gene sequence: CDR1 SGDLS, CDR2 YYNGEE. This chain's CDR3 is CASNPWGGNQPQHF. CDR3 sequence (DNA): TGTGCCAGCAACCCCTGGGGTGGCAATCAGCCCCAGCATTTT.

This clonotype was observed many times. This chain connects TRBV3-1 to TRBJ2-1; D is perhaps TRBD1 (6 bases). This CDR3 has 17 amino acids. V was shortened by 0 bases and J by 6 bases, with 18 bases between the two germline ends. Germline V gene lookup returns CDR1 LGHDT and CDR2 YNNKEL (reference sequence). The CDR3 DNA reads as TGTGCCAGCAGCCAAGATCATCGGACAGCCCTCTCCAATGAGCAGTTCTTC. This translates into CASSQDHRTALSNEQFF.

The sample holds a few counts of this clonotype. At one boundary the junction diverges from the germline segment, which might be a read error. The chain recombines TRBV20-1 with TRBJ1-4; weak D call: TRBD1 (5 bases). Germline CDR1 is DFQATT and CDR2 is SNEGSKA (reference sequence). The CDR3 length is 11 residues. CDR3 bases: TGCAGTGCTGCCCGGGGGGAAAAACTTTTTTTT. Protein product: CSAARGEKLFF.

This clonotype came up a few times. The rearrangement links TRBV11-2 to TRBJ2-7; D remains ambiguous. The CDR3 runs 11 residues. V was cut by 3 bases and J by 4 bases, with 4 bases left in between. Germline CDR1 SGHAT, CDR2 FQNNGV. The CDR3 region has the DNA TGTGCCAGCAGCTTTATGTACGAGCAGTACTTC. Translating gives CASSFMYEQYF.

This clonotype has only a few counts. The V gene is TRBV25-1, the J gene TRBJ2-5; D is perhaps TRBD1 (6 bases). The ends were cut back, 4 bases at V and 4 bases at J, with 19 bases in the middle. CDR3 length: 16 residues. Germline CDR1 MGHDK, CDR2 SYGVNS. The CDR3 spells CASSADHRETAETQYF. CDR3 in DNA: TGTGCCAGCAGTGCCGACCACAGGGAGACGGCAGAGACCCAGTACTTC.

J is TRBJ1-1 and V is TRBV29-1, with D maybe TRBD1 (5 bases). CDR1 and CDR2 (germline): SQVTM, ANQGSEA. V gave up 5 bases and J gave up 1 base, with 11 bases separating them. The length of the CDR3 is 13 residues. The chain's CDR3 is CSVPGRRNTEAFF. The CDR3 region has the DNA TGCAGCGTTCCGGGACGCAGGAACACTGAAGCTTTCTTT.

This clonotype was observed at least ten times. The chain has TRBV11-2 and TRBJ2-7; tentatively, D is TRBD2 (6 bases). Germline V gene data show CDR1 as SGHAT and CDR2 as FQNNGV. The CDR3 has 14 amino acids. Trimming stripped 8 bases from V and 5 bases from J, with 19 bases between. This CDR3 reads CASLSEEGRDEQYV. The CDR3 DNA reads TGTGCCAGCCTTTCCGAGGAGGGAAGGGACGAGCAGTACGTC.

The genes are TRBV12-5 and TRBJ2-3; TRBD1 matches at 9 bases. The CDR3 extends over 14 amino acids. Germline values: CDR1 LGHNT, CDR2 FRNRAP. Losses at the gene ends were 6 bases for V and 3 bases for J; bases not matched to a gene: 4. DNA for the CDR3: TGTGCTAGTGGCCACGGACAGGGGACAGATACGCAGTATTTT. This gives the protein CASGHGQGTDTQYF.

This clonotype was recorded many times. The chain joins TRBV12-3 or TRBV12-4 to TRBJ2-3; D might be TRBD1 (5 bases). This CDR3 has 13 residues. With 3 bases removed from V and 4 bases from J, the gap between germline ends came to 8 bases. The CDR3 nucleotides read TGTGCCAGCAGTTTTTACAGGTCAGATACGCAGTATTTT. Translated: CASSFYRSDTQYF.

CDR3 in DNA: TGTGCCAGTAGTATCGCCCACCGACTAGCGTCCTACAATGAGCAGTTCTTC. Its protein is CASSIAHRLASYNEQFF. The chain uses TRBV19 and TRBJ2-1; 8 nucleotides line up with TRBD2. CDR3 length: 17 residues. The germline V gene encodes CDR1 LNHDA and CDR2 SQIVND (reference sequence). The ends lost 3 bases at V and 1 base at J; junction bases unmatched: 8.